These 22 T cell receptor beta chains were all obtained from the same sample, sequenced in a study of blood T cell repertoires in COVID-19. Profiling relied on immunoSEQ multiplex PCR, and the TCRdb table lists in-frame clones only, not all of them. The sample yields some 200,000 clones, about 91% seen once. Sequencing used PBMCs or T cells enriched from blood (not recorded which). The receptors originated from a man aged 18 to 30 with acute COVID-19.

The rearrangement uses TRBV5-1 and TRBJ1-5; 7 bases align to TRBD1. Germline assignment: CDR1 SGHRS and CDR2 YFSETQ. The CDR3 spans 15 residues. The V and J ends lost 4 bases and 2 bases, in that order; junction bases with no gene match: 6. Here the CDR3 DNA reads TGCGCCAGCAGCCCCCAAACAGGGGGCAATCAGCCCCAGCATTTT. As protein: CASSPQTGGNQPQHF.

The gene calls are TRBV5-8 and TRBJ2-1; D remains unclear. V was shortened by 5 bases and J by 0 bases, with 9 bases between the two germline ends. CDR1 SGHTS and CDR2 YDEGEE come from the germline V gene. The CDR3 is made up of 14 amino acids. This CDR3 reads CASSTRSSYNEQFF. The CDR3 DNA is TGTGCCAGCAGTACCCGGAGCTCCTACAATGAGCAGTTCTTC.

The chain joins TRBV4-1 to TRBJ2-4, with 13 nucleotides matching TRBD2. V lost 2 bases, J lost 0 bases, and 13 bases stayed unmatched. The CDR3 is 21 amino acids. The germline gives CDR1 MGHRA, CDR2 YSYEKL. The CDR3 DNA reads TGCGCCAGCAGCCAAATTTACCTCGGGACTAGCGGGATACTAGCCAAAAACATTCAGTACTTC. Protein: CASSQIYLGTSGILAKNIQYF.

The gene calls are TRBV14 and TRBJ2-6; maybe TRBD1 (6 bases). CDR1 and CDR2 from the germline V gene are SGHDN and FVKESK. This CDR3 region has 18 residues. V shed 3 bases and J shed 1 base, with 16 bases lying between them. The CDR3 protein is CASSQTGTPTSGANVLTF. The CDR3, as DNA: TGTGCCAGCAGCCAGACCGGGACACCCACATCTGGGGCCAACGTCCTGACTTTC.

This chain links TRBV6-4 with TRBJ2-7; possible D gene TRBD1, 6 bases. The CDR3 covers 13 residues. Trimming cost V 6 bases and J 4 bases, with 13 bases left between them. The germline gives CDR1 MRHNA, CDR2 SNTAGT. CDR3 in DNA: TGTGCCAGCAGCACAGGGAAAGGGTACGAGCAGTACTTC. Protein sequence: CASSTGKGYEQYF.

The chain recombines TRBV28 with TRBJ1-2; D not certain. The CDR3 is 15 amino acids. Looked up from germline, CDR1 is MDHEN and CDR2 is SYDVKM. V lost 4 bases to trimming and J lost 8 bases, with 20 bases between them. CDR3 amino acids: CASSSNPRAGEGYTF. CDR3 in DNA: TGTGCCAGCAGTTCCAATCCGCGGGCGGGAGAGGGCTACACCTTC.

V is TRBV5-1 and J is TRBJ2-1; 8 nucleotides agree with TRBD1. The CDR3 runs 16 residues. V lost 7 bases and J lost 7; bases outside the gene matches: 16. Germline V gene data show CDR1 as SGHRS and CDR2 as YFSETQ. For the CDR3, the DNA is TGCGCCAGCCTCCCAACAGGACAGGGATTTTTGAATGAGCAGTTCTTC. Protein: CASLPTGQGFLNEQFF.

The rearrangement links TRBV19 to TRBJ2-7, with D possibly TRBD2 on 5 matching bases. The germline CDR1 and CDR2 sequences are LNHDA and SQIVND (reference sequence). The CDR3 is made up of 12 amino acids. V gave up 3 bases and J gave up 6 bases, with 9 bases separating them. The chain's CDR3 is CASSISRAEQYF. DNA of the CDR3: TGTGCCAGTAGTATTTCGCGGGCCGAGCAGTACTTC.

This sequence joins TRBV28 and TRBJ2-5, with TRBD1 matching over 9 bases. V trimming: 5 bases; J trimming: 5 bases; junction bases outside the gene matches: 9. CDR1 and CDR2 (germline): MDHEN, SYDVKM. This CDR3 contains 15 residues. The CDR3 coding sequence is TGTGCCAGCAGTCCAACGGACAGGGGTGGTGAGACCCAGTACTTC. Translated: CASSPTDRGGETQYF.

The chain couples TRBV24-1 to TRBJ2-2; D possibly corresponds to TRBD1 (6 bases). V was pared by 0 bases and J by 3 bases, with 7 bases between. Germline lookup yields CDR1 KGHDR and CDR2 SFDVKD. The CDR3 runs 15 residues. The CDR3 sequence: CATSDLKGDTGELFF. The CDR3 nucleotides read TGTGCCACCAGTGATTTGAAGGGGGACACCGGGGAGCTGTTTTTT.

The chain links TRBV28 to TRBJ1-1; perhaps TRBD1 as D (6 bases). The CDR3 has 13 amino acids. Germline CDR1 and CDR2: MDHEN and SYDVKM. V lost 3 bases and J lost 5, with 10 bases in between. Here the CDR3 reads CASSLGANTEAFF. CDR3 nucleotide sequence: TGTGCCAGCAGTTTGGGGGCTAATACTGAAGCTTTCTTT.

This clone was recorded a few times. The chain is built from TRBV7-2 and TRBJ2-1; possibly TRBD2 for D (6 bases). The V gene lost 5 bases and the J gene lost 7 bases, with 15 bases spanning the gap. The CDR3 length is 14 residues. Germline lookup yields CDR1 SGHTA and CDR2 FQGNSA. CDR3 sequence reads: CASSPIGGKNEQFF. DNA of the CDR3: TGTGCCAGCAGCCCGATCGGGGGTAAAAATGAGCAGTTCTTC. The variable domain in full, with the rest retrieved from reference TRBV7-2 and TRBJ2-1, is GAGVSQSPSNKVTEKGKDVELRCDPISGHTALYWYRQSLGQGLEFLIYFQGNSAPDKSGLPSDRFSAERTGGSVSTLTIQRTQQEDSAVYLCASSPIGGKNEQFFGPGTRLTVL.

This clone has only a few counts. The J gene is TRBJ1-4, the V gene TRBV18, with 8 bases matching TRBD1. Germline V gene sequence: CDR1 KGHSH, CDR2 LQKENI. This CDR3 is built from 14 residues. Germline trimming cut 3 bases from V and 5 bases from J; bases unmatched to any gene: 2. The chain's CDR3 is CASSPGQGNEKLFF. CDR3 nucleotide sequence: TGTGCCAGCTCACCTGGACAGGGAAATGAAAAACTGTTTTTT.

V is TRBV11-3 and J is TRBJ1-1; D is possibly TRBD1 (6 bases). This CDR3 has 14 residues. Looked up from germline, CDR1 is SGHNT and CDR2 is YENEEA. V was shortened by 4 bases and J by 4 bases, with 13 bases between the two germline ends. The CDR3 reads CASSSQGWATEAFF. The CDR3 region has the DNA TGTGCCAGCAGCTCACAGGGTTGGGCCACTGAAGCTTTCTTT.

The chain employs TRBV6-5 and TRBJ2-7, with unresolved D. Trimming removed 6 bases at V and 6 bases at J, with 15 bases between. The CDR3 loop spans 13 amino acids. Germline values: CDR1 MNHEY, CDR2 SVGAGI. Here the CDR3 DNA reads TGTGCCAGCAGCAGGCCCCGGTCCACCGAGCAGTACTTC. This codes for CASSRPRSTEQYF.

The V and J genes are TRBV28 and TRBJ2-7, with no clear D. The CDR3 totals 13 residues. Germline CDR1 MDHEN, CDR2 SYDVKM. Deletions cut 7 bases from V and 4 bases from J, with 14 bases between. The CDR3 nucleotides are TGTGCCAGCAAAAAAACTCTTAAATACGAGCAGTACTTC. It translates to CASKKTLKYEQYF.

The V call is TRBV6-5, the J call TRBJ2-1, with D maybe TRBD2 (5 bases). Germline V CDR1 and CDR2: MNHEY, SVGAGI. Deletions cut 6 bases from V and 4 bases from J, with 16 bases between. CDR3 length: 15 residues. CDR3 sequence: CASREEATGYNEQFF. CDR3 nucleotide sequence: TGTGCCAGCAGAGAGGAGGCCACCGGGTACAATGAGCAGTTCTTC.

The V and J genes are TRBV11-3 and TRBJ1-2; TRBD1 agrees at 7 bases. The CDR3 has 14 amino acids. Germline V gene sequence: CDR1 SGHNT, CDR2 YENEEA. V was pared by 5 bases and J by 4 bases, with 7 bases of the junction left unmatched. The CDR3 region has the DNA TGTGCCAGCAGCCCCCAGGGGGGCAGCTATGGCTACACCTTC. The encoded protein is CASSPQGGSYGYTF.

The CDR3 loop is CASTFGSTGHTEAFF. DNA for the CDR3: TGTGCCAGTACTTTCGGGTCCACAGGGCACACTGAAGCTTTCTTT. V gene TRBV19 combines with J gene TRBJ1-1; D is possibly TRBD1 (6 bases). CDR3 length: 15 amino acids. V lost 7 bases and J lost 3, with 18 bases in between. CDR1 is LNHDA and CDR2 is SQIVND in the germline V gene (reference sequence).

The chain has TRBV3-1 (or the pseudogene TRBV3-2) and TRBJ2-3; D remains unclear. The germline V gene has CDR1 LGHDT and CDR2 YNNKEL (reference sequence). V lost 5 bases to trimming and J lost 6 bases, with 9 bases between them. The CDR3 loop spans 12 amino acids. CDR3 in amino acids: CASSSGADTQYF. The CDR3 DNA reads TGTGCCAGCAGCTCTGGAGCGGATACGCAGTATTTT.

The CDR3 protein is CASSERGTGTDTQYF. The CDR3 DNA follows: TGTGCCAGCAGTGAACGAGGGACTGGCACAGATACGCAGTATTTT. The V and J genes are TRBV25-1 and TRBJ2-3; tentative D call: TRBD2 (6 bases). V gave up 2 bases and J gave up 1 base, with 10 bases separating them. Germline V gene sequence: CDR1 MGHDK, CDR2 SYGVNS. The CDR3 extends over 15 amino acids. Drawing the rest from reference TRBV25-1 and TRBJ2-3, the complete variable domain is EADIYQTPRYLVIGTGKKITLECSQTMGHDKMYWYQQDPGMELHLIHYSYGVNSTEKGDLSSESTVSRIRTEHFPLTLESARPSHTSQYLCASSERGTGTDTQYFGPGTRLTVL.

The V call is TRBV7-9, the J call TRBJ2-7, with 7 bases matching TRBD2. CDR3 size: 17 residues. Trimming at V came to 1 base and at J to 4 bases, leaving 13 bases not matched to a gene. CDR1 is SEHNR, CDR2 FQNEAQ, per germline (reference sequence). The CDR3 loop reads CASSLDRSGGSSYEQYF. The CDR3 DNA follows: TGTGCCAGCAGCTTAGATCGGTCGGGCGGGAGTAGTTACGAGCAGTACTTC.